This TCR beta chain was captured by sequencing in a study of T cell responses to AZD1222 COVID-19 vaccine. Findings and limits, study-wide: Mostly white British, mostly female donors; authors suggested clonal diversity may be underestimated.

Concerning this clone: As yet, its antigen is unknown.

Germline V gene lookup returns CDR1 ENHRY and CDR2 SYGVKD. The length of the CDR3 is 16 residues. V shed 6 bases and J shed 8 bases, with 23 bases lying between them. Measured with immunoSEQ multiplex PCR; TCRdb has only the in-frame clones, and not every one. In the table there are approximately 110,000 clones, about 90% of which are singletons. V usage is TRBV10-3 and J usage is TRBJ1-3; possible D gene TRBD1, 6 bases. The input for sequencing was peripheral blood, taken 28 days after the second AZD1222 dose. The sequence was collected from an adult who received the AZD1222 COVID-19 vaccine. CDR3 in DNA: TGTGCCATCAGGAGAAGGTTCGACAGGTCGTTGGACACCATATATTTT. This translates into CAIRRRFDRSLDTIYF.